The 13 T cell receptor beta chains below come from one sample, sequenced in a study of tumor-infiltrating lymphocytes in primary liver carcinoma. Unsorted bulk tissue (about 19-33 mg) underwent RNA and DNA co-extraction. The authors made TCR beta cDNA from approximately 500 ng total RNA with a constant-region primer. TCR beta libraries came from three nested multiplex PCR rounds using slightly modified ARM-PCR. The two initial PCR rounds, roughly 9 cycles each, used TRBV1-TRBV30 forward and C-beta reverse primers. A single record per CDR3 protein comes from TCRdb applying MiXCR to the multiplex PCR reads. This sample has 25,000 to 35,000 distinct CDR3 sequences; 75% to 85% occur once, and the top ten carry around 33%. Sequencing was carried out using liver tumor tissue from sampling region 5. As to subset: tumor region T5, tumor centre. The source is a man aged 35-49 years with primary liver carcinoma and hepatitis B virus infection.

CDR3 region: CASTNTDANYGYTF. Written as DNA, the CDR3 is TGTGCCAGCACTAACACCGACGCTAACTATGGCTACACCTTC. V and J are TRBV6-6 and TRBJ1-2; no firm D call. The CDR3 spans 14 residues. With 7 bases removed from V and 0 bases from J, the gap between germline ends came to 12 bases. Germline V CDR1 and CDR2: MNHNY, SVGAGI (reference sequence).

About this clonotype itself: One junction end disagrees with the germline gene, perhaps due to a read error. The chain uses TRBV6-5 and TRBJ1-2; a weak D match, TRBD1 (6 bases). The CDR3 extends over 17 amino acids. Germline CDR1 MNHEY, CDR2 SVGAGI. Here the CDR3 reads CVSSFQATGDNNYGNTF. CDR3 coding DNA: TGTGTCAGCAGTTTCCAAGCGACAGGAGACAATAACTATGGCAACACCTTC.

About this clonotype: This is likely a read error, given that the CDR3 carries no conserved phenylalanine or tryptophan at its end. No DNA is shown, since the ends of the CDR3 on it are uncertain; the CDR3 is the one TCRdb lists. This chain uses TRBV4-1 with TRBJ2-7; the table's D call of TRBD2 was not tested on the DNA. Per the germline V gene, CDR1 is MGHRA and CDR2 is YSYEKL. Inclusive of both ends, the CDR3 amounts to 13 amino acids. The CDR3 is CASSPGRWYEHYL.

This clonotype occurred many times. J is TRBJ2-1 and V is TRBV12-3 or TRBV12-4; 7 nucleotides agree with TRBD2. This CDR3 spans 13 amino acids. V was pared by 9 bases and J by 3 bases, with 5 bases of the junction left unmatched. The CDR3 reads CASGPGGYNEQFF. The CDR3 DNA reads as TGTGCCAGTGGACCGGGAGGCTACAATGAGCAGTTCTTC.

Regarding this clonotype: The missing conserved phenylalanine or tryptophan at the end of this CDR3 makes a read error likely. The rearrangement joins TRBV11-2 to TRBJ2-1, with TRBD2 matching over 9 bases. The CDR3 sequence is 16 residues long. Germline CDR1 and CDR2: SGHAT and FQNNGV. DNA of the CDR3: TGTCCCAGTATCTTAGAGCTCCTAGCGGGAATGAATGAGCAGTTCTTA. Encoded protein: CPSILELLAGMNEQFL.

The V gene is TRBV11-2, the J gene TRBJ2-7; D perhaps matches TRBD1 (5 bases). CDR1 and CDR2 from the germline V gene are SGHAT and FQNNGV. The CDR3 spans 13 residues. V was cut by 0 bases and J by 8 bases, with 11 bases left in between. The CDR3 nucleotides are TGTGCCAGCAGCTTAGACAGGGTAGGCAAGCAGTACTTC. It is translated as CASSLDRVGKQYF.

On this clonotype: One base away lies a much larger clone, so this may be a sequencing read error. CDR3 DNA: TGTGCCAGCAGTCCCGGACAGAGGGAGAGAGAGACCCAGTACTTC. As protein: CASSPGQRERETQYF. V is TRBV28 and J is TRBJ2-5; tentative D call: TRBD1 (6 bases). This CDR3 region has 15 residues. Trimming stripped 5 bases from V and 4 bases from J, with 17 bases between. Looked up from germline, CDR1 is MDHEN and CDR2 is SYDVKM.

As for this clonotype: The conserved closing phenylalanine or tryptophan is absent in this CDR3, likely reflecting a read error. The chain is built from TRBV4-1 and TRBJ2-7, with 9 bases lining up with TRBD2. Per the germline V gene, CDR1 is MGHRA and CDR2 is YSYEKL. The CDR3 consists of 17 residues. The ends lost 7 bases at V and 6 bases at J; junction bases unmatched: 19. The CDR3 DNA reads TGCGCCAGCAACCCCCCCTATGGCGCGGGAGGGCTCGGCGAGCAGTACTCC. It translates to CASNPPYGAGGLGEQYS.

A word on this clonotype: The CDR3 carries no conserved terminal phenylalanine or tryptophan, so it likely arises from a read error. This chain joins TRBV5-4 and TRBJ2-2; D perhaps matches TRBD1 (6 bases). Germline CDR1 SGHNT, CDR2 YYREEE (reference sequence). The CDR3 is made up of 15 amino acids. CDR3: CANSLQGLGTGELFV. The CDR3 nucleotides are TGTGCCAACAGCTTACAGGGCTTAGGGACCGGGGAGCTGTTTGTT.

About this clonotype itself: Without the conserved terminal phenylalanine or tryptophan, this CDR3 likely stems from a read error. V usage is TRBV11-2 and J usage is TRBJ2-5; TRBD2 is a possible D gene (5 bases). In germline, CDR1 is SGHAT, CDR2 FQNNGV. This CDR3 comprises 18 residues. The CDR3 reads CTSSLARLALDKKETQYI. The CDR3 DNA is TGTACCAGCAGCTTAGCGAGGCTAGCCCTGGATAAAAAAGAGACCCAGTACATC.

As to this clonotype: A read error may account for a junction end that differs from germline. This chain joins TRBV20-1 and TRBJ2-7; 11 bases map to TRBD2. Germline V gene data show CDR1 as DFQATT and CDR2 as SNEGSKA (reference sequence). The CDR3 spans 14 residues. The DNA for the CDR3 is TGTAATGCTATAGTAGCGGGAGGGAACCACGAGCAGTACTTC. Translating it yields CNAIVAGGNHEQYF.

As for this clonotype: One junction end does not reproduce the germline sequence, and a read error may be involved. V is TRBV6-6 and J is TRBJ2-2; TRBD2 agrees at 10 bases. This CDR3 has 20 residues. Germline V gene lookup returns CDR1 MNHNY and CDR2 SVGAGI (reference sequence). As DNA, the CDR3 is TGTGCCAGCAGTCCGCTCGTGGAACTAGCGGGGCCAACGAATACCGGGGAGCTGTTATTT. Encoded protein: CASSPLVELAGPTNTGELLF.

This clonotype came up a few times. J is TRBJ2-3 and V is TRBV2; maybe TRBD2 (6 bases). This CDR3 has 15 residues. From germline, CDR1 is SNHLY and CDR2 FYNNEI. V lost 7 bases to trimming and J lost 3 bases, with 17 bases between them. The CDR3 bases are TGTGCCAGCAAGCGGTGGGGAGGAGGGACAGATACGCAGTATTTT. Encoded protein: CASKRWGGGTDTQYF.